This T cell receptor beta chain was obtained from a study of blood T cells in healthy people across ages. A sample-barcoded 5' primer and a J-beta primer mix were used in a second PCR of roughly 7 to 11 cycles. Researchers report that each sample yielded at least 3 million CDR3-containing paired-end reads. TCRdb itself ran the 5' RACE reads through MiXCR, one entry per CDR3 protein. This sample yields hundreds of thousands of distinct CDR3 sequences, of which 40% to 45% are seen a single time; about 32% belongs to the top ten. As to this clonotype: Its antigen remains unidentified.

No fewer than 7 million PBMCs went into each sample. RNA extraction gave at least 6 micrograms of total RNA per sample. This CDR3 comprises 13 residues. Germline V gene lookup returns CDR1 SGHTA and CDR2 FQGTGA. Trimming took off 0 bases at V and 8 bases at J, with 7 bases between the two ends. Study results and caveats: Per million T cells, TCR beta diversity dropped roughly linearly as age increased.

The rearrangement links TRBV7-3 to TRBJ2-2; unclear D gene. What was sequenced was blood. The TCR originated in a man aged 80 or over in good health. The CDR3 region is CASSLTFGGELFF. In DNA form, the CDR3 reads TGTGCCAGCAGCTTAACATTTGGGGGGGAGCTGTTTTTT.